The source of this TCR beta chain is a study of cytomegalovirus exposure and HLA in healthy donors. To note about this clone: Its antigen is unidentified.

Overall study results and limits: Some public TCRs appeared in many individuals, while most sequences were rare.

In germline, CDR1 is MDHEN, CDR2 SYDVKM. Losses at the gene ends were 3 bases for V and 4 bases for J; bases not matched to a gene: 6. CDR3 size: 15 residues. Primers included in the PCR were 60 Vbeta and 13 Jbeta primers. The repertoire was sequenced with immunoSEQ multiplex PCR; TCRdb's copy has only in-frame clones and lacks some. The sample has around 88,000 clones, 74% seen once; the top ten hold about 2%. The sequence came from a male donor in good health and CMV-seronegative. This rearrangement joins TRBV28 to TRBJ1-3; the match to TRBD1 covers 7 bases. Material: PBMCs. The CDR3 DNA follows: TGTGCCAGCAGTTTGCGGGACAGTCAAGGAAACACCATATATTTT. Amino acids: CASSLRDSQGNTIYF.